This T cell receptor beta chain is from a study of cytomegalovirus exposure and HLA in healthy donors. Overall study results and limits: Based on reports, TCR beta sequences accurately predicted HLA-A and HLA-B alleles for most subjects. The study designated 150 or so TCR beta chains cytomegalovirus-associated. In all likelihood, a cluster of highly shared sequence variants was a sequencing artifact.

V lost 11 bases and J lost 7; bases outside the gene matches: 7. The CDR3 totals 11 residues. From germline, CDR1 is SEHNR and CDR2 FQNEAQ (reference sequence). PCR amplification relied on 60 Vbeta primers (plus 13 Jbeta primers). The data were produced by immunoSEQ multiplex PCR, yet TCRdb's version contains in-frame clones alone and is incomplete. Here the sample spans about 120,000 clones, 80% being singletons. On this clone itself: Its specificity is unknown.

The TCR was taken from a female donor in good health and CMV-seronegative. Sequencing used PBMCs. This rearrangement joins TRBV7-9 to TRBJ2-5; 7 bases align to TRBD2. CDR3 in DNA: TGTGCCGGGGGGGGTAGTGTGACCCAGTACTTC. Its translation is CAGGGSVTQYF.